The clone carrying this T cell receptor beta chain showed up just once. Its specificity is not known. This specimen comes from a study of tumor and adjacent non-tumor tissue in lung cancer. Points from the study as a whole: In normal lung, the top 100 clones were significantly more dominant than in tumor. Tumor TCR diversity, when higher, was linked to shorter survival.

This sample's RNA came from whole unsorted tissue. A modified ARM-PCR protocol with three rounds of nested PCR amplified TCRbeta. TCRdb redid the calling of the multiplex PCR reads with MiXCR, one entry per CDR3 protein. The sample carries around 79,000 distinct CDR3 sequences, 72% recorded once. Germline V gene lookup returns CDR1 MDHEN and CDR2 SYDVKM. The CDR3 contains 15 residues. The chain joins TRBV28 to TRBJ2-7, with 10 bases identical to TRBD2. The specimen was lung tumor tissue. The sequence was collected from a woman in her forties with non-small cell lung cancer. For the CDR3, the DNA is TGTGTCTGCAGATCGGTACCAGCGGGGGGGCGTGAGCAGTACTTC. This translates into CVCRSVPAGGREQYF. The full variable domain, rest sourced from reference TRBV28 and TRBJ2-7, is DVKVTQSSRYLVKRTGEKVFLECVQDMDHENMFWYRQDPGLGLRLIYFSYDVKMKEKGDIPEGYSVSREKKERFSLILESASTNQTSMYLCVCRSVPAGGREQYFGPGTRLTVT.